This T cell receptor beta chain emerged from a study of blood T cell repertoires in COVID-19. On the study more broadly: The study drew acute and convalescent COVID-19 samples from the United States, Italy and Spain.

CDR1 is MNHGY and CDR2 is SVAAGI in the germline V gene. This CDR3 has 14 residues. Trimming left V 6 bases short and J 7 bases short, with 16 bases between. In the source study's methods: By means of reference gene primer amplification, nucleated cell counts were estimated. Produced via immunoSEQ multiplex PCR; TCRdb's table is partial and in-frame only. V and J calls plus clone size are reproduced from that table; the DNA served to infer D and trimming. In the table there are over 150,000 clones, around 90% of which are singletons. The V call is TRBV6-9, the J call TRBJ2-1; TRBD2 is a possible D gene (7 bases). Source material: peripheral blood. The clonotype originates from a man in his 60s with COVID-19, enrolled during active disease. Written as DNA, the CDR3 is TGTGCCAGCAGGCTGGGGGGGGCCTTTAATGAGCAGTTCTTC. Its translation is CASRLGGAFNEQFF.